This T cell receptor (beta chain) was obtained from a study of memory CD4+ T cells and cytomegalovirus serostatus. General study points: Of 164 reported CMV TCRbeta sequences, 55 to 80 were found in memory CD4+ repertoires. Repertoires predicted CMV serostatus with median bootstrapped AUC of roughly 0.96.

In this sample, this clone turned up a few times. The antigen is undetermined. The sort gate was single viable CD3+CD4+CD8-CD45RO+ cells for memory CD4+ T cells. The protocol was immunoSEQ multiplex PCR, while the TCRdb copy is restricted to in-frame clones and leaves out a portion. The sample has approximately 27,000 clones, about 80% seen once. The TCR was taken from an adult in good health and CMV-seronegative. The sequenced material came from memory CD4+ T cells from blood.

CDR3 residues: CASTQHGQSGYTF. In DNA form, the CDR3 reads TGTGCCAGCACCCAGCACGGACAGAGTGGCTACACCTTC. The V gene is TRBV25-1, the J gene TRBJ1-2; D possibly corresponds to TRBD1 (6 bases). In germline, CDR1 is MGHDK, CDR2 SYGVNS. CDR3 length equals 13 residues. V dropped 7 bases and J dropped 7 bases, with 16 bases sitting between them.